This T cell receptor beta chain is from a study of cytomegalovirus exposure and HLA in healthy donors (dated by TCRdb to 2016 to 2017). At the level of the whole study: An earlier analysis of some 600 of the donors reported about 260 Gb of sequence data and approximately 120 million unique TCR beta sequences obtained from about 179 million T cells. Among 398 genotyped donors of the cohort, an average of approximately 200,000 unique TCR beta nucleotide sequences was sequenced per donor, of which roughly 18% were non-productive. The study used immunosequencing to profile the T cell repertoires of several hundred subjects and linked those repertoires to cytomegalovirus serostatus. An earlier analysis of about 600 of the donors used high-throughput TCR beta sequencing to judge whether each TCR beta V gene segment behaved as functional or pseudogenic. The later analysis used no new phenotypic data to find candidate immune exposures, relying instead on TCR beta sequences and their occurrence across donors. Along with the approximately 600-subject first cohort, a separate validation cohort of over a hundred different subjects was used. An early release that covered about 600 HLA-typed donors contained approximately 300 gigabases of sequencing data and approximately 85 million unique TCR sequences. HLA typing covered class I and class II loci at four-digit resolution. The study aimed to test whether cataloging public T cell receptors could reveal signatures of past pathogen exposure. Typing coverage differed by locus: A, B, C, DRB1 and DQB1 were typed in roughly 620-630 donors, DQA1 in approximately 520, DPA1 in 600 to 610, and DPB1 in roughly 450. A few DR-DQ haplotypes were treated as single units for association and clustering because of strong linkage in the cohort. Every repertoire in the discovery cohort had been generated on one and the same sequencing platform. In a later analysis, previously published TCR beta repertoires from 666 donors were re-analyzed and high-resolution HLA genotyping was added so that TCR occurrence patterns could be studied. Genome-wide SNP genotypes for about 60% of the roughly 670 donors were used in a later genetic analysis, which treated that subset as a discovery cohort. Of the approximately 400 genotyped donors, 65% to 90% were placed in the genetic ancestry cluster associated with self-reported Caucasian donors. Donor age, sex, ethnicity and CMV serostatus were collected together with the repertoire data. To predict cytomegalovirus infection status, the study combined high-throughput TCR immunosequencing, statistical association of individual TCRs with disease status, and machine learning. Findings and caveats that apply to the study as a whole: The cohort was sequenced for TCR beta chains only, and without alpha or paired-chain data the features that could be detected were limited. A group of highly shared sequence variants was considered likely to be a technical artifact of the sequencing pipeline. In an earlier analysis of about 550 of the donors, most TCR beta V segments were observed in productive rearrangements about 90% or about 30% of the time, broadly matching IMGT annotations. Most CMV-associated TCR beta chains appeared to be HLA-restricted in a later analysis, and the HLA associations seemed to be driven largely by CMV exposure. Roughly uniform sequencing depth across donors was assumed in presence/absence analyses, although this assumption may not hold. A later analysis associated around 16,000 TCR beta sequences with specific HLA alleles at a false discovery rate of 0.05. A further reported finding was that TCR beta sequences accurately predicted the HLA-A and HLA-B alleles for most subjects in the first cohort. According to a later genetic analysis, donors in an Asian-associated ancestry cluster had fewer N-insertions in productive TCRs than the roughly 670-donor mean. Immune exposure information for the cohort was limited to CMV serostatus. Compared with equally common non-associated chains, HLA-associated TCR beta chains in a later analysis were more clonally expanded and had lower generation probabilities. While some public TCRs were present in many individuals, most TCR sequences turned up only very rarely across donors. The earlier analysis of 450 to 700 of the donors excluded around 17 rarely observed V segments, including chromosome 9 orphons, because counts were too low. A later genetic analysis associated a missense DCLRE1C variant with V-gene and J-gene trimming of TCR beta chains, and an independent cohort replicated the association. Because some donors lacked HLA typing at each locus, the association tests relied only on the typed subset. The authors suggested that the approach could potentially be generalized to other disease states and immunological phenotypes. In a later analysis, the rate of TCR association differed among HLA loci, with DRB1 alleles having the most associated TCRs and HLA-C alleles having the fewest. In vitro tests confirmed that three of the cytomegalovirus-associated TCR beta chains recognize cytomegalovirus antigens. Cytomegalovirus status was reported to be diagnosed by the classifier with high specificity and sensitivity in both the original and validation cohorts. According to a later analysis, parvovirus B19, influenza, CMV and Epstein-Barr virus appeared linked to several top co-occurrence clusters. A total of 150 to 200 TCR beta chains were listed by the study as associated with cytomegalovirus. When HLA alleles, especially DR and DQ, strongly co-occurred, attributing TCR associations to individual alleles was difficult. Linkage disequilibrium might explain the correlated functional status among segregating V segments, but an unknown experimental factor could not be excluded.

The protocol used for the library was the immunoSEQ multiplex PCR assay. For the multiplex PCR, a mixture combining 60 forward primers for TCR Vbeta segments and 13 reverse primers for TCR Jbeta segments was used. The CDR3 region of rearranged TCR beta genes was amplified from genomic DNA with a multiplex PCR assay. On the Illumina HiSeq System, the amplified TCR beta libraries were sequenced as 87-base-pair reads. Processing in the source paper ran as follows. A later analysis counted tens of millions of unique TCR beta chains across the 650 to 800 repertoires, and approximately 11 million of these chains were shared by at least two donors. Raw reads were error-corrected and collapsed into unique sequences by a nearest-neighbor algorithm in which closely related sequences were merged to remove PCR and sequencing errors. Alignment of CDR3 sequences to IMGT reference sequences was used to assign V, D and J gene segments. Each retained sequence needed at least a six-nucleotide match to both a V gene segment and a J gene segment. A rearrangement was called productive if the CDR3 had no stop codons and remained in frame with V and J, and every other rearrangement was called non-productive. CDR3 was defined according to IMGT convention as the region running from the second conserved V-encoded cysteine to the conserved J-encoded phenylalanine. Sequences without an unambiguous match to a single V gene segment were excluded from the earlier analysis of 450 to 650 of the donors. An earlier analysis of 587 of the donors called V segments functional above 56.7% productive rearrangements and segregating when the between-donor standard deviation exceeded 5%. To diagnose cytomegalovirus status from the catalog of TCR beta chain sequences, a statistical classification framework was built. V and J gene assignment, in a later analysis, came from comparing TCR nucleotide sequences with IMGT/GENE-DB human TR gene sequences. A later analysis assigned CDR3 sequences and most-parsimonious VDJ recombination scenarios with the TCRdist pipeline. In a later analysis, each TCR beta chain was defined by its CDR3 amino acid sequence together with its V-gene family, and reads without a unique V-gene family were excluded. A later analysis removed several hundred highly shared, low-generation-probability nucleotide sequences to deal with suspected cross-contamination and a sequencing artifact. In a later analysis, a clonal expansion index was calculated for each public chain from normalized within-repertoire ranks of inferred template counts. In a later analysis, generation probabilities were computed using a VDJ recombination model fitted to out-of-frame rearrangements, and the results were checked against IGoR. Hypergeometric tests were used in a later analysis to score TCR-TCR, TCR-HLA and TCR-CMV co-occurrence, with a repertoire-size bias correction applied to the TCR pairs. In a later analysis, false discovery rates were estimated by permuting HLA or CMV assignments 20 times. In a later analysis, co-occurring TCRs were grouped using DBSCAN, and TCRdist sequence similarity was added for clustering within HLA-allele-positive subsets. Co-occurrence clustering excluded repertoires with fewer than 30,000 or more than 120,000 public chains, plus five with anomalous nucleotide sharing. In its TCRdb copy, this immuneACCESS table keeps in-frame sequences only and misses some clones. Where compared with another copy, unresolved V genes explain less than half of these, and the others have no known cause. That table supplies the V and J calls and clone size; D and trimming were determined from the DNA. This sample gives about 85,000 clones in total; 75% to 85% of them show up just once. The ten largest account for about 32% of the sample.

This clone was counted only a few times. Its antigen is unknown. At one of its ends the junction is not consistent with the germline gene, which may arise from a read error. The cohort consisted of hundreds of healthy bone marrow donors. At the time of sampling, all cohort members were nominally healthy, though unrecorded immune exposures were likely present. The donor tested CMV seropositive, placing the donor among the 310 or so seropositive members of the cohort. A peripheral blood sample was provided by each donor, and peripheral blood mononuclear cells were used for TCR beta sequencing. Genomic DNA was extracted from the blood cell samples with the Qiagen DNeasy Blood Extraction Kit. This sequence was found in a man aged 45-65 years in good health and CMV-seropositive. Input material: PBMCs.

The nucleotides are TGTTCCAGCATCAACATTGGGGGGGCGGGGGGCTACACCTTC. This codes for CSSINIGGAGGYTF. Recombination connected TRBV7-9 to TRBJ1-2; TRBD1 is possibly the D segment (6 matching bases). Including the terminal cysteine and phenylalanine, the CDR3 comprises 14 residues. Just CDR3 DNA is preserved here, 42 bases in frame from base 1. CDR1 SEHNR and CDR2 FQNEAQ were looked up in the germline V gene (reference sequence). Here the CDR3 is joined to the reference TRBV7-9 and TRBJ1-2 genes, and the full variable domain is: DTGVSQNPRHKITKRGQNVTFRCDPISEHNRLYWYRQTLGQGPEFLTYFQNEAQLEKSRLLSDRFSAERPKGSFSTLEIQRTEQGDSAMYLCSSINIGGAGGYTFGSGTRLTVV.